The following is a TCR beta chain sequence with its context. The target antigen is unknown. PCR was performed using 60 Vbeta and 13 Jbeta primers. Methods used by the authors: An analysis that came later counted 60 million to 80 million unique TCR beta chains, approximately 9.9 million shared. Repertoires were generated with immunoSEQ multiplex PCR, while TCRdb's copy carries only in-frame clones and drops some. From that table come the V and J calls and clone size; the DNA was used to work out D and trimming. This sample has more than 95,000 clones, with around 80% found just once. V dropped 0 bases and J dropped 11; count of bases not matched to a gene: 8. The CDR3 is 14 amino acids. Germline CDR1 is ENHRY and CDR2 is SYGVKD. These data are taken from a study of cytomegalovirus exposure and HLA in healthy donors. Study observations and caveats: As was reported, the HLA-A and HLA-B alleles of most subjects were accurately predicted from TCR beta sequences.

The specimen sequenced was PBMCs. This TCR derives from a woman in her 50s in good health and CMV-seropositive. The chain employs TRBV10-3 and TRBJ2-5; 8 nucleotides align to TRBD2. In DNA form, the CDR3 reads TGTGCCATCAGTGAGTCAGCGGGAGTAGTTGAGCAGTACTTC. Its translation: CAISESAGVVEQYF.